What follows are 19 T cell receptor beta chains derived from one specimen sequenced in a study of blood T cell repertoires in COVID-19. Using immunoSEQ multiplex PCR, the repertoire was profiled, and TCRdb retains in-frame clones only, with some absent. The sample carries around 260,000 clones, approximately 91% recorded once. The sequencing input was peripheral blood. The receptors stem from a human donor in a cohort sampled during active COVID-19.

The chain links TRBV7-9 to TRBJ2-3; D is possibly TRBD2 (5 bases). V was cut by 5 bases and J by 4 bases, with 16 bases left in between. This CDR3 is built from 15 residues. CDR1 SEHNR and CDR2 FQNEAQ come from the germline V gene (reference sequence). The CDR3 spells CASSQLGYDADTQYF. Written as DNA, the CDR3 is TGTGCCAGCAGCCAACTAGGTTACGACGCAGATACGCAGTATTTT.

The CDR3 DNA sequence: TGCGCCACCAGGATTGCTTACAGGGAGCTCAGCTCCTACGAGCAGTACTTC. As protein: CATRIAYRELSSYEQYF. The chain links TRBV5-1 to TRBJ2-7; TRBD1 might be the D (6 bases). Germline lookup yields CDR1 SGHRS and CDR2 YFSETQ. The CDR3 contains 17 residues. Trimming left V 9 bases short and J 0 bases short, with 25 bases between.

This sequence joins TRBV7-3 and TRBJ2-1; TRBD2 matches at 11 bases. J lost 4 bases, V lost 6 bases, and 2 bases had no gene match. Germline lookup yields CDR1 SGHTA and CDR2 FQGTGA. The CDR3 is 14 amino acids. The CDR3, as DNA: TGTGCCAGCAGACTAGCGGGAGATTACAATGAGCAGTTCTTC. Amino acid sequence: CASRLAGDYNEQFF.

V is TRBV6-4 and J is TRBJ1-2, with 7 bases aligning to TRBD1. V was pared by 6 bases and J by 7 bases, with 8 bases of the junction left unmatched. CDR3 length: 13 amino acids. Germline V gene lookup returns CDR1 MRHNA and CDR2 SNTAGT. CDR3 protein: CASRGGQVGGYTF. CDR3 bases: TGTGCCAGCAGGGGAGGACAGGTTGGTGGCTACACCTTC.

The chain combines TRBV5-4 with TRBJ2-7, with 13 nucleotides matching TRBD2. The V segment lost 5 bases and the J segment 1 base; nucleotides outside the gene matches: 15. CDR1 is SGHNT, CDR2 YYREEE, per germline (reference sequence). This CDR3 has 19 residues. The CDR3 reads CASSPGTGGTSGDSYEQYF. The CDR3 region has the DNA TGTGCCAGCAGTCCAGGGACAGGCGGGACTAGCGGGGATTCCTACGAGCAGTACTTC.

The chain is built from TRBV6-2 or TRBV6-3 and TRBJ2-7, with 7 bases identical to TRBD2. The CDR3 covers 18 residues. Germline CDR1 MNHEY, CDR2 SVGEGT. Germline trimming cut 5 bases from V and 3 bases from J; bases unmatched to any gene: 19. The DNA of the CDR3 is TGTGCCAGCAGTCCCGTGCGGGCTAGCGGCCAAGGGAGCTACGAGCAGTACTTC. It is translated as CASSPVRASGQGSYEQYF.

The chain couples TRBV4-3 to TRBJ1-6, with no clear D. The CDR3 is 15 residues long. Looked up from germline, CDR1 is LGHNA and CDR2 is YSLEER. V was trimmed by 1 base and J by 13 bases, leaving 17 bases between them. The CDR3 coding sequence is TGCGCCAGCAGCCAAGGGGAGGACGTTTGGTCCCCCCTCCACTTT. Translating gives CASSQGEDVWSPLHF.

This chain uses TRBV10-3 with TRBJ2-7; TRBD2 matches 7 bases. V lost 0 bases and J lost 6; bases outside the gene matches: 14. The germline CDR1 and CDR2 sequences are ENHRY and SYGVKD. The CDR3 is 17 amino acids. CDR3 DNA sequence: TGTGCCATCAGTGAGTCACGGGGAAGGACTAGGGGCTTCGAGCAGTACTTC. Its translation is CAISESRGRTRGFEQYF.

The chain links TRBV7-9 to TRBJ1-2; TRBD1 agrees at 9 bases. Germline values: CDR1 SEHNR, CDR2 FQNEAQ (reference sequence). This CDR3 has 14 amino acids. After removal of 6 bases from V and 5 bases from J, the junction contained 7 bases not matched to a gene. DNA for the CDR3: TGTGCCAGCAGTCGCGGACAGGGGAGGTATGGCTACACCTTC. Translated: CASSRGQGRYGYTF.

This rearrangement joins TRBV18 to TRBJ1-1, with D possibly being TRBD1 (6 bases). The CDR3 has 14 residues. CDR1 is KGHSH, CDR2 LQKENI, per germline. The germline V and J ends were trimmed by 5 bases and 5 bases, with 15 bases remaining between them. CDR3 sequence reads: CASSGTGRETEAFF. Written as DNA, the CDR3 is TGTGCCAGCTCAGGAACAGGGAGAGAGACTGAAGCTTTCTTT.

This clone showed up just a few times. The CDR3 DNA is TGTGCCAGCAGCGTTAGCGGGAGGGCCGCCCACGAGCAGTACTTC. This codes for CASSVSGRAAHEQYF. The V gene is TRBV9, the J gene TRBJ2-7, with TRBD2 matching 11 bases. The CDR3 totals 15 residues. With V trimmed by 2 bases and J by 5 bases, 6 bases remained unmatched. The germline CDR1 and CDR2 sequences are SGDLS and YYNGEE.

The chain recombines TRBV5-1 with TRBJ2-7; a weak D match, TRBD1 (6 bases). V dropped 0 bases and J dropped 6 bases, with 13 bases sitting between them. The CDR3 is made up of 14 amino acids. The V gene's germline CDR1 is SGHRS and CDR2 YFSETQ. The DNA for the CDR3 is TGCGCCAGCAGCTTGGAGGCAGGGGTCGTCGAGCAGTACTTC. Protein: CASSLEAGVVEQYF.

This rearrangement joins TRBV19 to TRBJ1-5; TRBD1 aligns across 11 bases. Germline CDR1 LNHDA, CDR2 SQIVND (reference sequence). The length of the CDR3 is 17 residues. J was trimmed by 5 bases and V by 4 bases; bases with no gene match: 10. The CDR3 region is CASSTAAGTGGHQPQHF. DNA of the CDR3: TGTGCCAGTAGTACAGCTGCCGGGACAGGGGGTCATCAGCCCCAGCATTTT.

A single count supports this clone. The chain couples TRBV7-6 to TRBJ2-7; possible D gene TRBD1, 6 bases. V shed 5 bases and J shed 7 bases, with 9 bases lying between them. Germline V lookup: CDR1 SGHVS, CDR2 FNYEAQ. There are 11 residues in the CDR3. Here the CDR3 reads CASSAGTEQYF. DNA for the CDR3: TGTGCCAGCAGCGCAGGGACAGAGCAGTACTTC.

The CDR3 here is CATSRDVRGRMNTEAFF. CDR3 nucleotides: TGTGCCACCAGCAGAGATGTTAGGGGCCGGATGAACACTGAAGCTTTCTTT. The chain uses TRBV15 and TRBJ1-1, with D tentatively TRBD1 (5 bases). The CDR3 is made up of 17 amino acids. Germline V gene lookup returns CDR1 LNHNV and CDR2 YYDKDF (reference sequence). The V and J ends lost 0 bases and 0 bases respectively, with 14 bases between them.

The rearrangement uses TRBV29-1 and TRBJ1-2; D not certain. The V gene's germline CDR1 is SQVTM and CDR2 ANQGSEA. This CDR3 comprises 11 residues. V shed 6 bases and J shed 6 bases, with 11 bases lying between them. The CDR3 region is CSVTVRNGYTF. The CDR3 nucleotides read TGCAGCGTGACGGTGAGGAATGGCTACACCTTC.

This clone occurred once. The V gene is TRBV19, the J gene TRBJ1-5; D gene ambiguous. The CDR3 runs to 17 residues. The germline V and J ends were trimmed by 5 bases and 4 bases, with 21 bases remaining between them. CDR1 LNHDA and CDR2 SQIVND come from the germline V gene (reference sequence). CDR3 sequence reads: CASSPLFEGGINQPQHF. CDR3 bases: TGTGCCAGTAGTCCCCTATTCGAGGGAGGGATTAATCAGCCCCAGCATTTT.

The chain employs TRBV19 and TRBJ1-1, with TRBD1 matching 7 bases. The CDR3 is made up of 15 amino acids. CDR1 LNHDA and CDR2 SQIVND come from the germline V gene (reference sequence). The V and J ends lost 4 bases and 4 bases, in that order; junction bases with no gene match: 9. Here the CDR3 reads CASSSYRGKSTEAFF. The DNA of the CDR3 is TGTGCCAGTAGTAGCTACAGGGGTAAGAGCACTGAAGCTTTCTTT.

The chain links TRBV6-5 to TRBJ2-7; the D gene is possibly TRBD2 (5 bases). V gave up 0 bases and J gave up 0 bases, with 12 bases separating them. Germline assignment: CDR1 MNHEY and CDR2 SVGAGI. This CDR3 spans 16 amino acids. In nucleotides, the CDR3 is TGTGCCAGCAGTTACTCTCTCGGGGTAAGCTCCTACGAGCAGTACTTC. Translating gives CASSYSLGVSSYEQYF.